The entry below describes one T cell receptor (beta chain). Its target is unknown. This entry comes from a study of shared clonotypes between healthy human individuals. Looking at the study overall: Per donor, CD8 memory used one plate, CD8 naive used two, CD4 memory used three and CD4 naive used three.

Germline CDR1 MNHNS, CDR2 SASEGT. The CDR3 totals 12 residues. Trimming removed 8 bases from V and 0 bases from J, with 8 bases in between. Naive-designated CD8 cells lacked CD45RO, were positively enriched for CCR7, and omitted terminally differentiated effector memory CD45RA+ cells. Healthy HIV-negative adults without recent acute infections or vaccinations served as donors. Only in-frame clones appear in the TCRdb table, and some are missing; sequencing was by immunoSEQ multiplex PCR. The sample contains about 680,000 clones, 92% of which appear only once. General study points: Shared across a few donors were around 5% of the naive CD4 clonotypes.

This sequence was found in a man aged 30 to 39 in good health. This sequence joins TRBV6-1 and TRBJ2-7; TRBD2 might be the D (5 bases). Sequencing was done on a sample of naive CD8+ T cells sorted from blood. The CDR3 bases are TGTGCCAGCGCTGGACTCTCCTACGAGCAGTACTTC. Translated: CASAGLSYEQYF.